These 2 T cell receptor beta chains were sequenced from one sample in a study of cytomegalovirus exposure and HLA in healthy donors. 60 Vbeta and 13 Jbeta primers were used in PCR. Assay used: immunoSEQ multiplex PCR; TCRdb lists only in-frame clones, some missing. Altogether roughly 200,000 clones are present, roughly four fifths being singletons, with the ten largest covering about 1.9%. Sequencing was carried out using PBMCs. The receptor set was obtained from a man younger than 45 in good health and CMV-seronegative.

The genes are TRBV28 and TRBJ2-2, with 7 bases fitting TRBD2. The ends lost 10 bases at V and 1 base at J; junction bases unmatched: 9. This CDR3 is 15 amino acids long. Germline CDR1 is MDHEN and CDR2 is SYDVKM. CDR3 region: CAIDASGQNTGELFF. In DNA, the CDR3 is TGTGCCATCGATGCTAGCGGACAGAACACCGGGGAGCTGTTTTTT.

The chain employs TRBV15 and TRBJ2-3, with unresolved D. The CDR3 has 13 amino acids. Germline V gives CDR1 LNHNV, CDR2 YYDKDF (reference sequence). Trimming stripped 5 bases from V and 4 bases from J, with 10 bases between. This CDR3 reads CATSPATADTQYF. The CDR3 region has the DNA TGTGCCACCAGCCCCGCCACGGCAGATACGCAGTATTTT.